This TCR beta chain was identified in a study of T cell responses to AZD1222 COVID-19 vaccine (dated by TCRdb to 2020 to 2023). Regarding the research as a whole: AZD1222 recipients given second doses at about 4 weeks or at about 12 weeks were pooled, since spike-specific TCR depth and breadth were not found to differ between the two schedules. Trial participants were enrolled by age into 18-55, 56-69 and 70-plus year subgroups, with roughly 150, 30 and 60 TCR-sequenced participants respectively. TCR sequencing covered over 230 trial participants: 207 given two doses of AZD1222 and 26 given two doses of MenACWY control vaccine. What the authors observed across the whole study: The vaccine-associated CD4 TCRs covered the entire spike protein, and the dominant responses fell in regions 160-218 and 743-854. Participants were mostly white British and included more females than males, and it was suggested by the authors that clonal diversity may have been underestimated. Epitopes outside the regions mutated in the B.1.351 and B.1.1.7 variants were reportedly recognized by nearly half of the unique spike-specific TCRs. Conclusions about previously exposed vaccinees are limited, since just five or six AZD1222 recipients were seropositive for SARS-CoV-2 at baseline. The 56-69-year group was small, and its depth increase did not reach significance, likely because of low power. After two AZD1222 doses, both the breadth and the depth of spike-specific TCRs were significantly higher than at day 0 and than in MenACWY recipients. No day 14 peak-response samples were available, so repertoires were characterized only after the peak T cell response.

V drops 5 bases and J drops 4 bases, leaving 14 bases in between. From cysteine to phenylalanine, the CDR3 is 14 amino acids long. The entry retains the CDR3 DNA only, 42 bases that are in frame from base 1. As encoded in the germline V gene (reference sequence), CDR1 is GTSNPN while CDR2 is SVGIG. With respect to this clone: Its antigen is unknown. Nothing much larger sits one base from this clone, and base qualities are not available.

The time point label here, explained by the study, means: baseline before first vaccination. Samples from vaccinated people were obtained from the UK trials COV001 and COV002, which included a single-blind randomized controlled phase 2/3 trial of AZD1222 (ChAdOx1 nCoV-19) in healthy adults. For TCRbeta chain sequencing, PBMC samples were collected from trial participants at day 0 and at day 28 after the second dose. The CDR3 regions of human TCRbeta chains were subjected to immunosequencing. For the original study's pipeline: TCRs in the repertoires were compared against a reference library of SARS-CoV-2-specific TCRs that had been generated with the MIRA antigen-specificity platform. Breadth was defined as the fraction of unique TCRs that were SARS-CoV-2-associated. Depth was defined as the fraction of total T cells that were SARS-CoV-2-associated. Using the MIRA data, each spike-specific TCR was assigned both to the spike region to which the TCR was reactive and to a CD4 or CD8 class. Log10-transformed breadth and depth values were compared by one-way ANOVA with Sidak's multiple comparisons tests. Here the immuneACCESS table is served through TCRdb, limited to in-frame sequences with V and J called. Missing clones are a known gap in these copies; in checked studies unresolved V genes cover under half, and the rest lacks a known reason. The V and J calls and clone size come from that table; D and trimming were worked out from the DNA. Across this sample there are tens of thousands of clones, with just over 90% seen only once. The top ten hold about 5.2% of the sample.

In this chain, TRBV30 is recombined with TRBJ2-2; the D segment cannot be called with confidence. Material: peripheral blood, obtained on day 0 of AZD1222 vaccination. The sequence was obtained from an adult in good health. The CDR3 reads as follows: CAWDRGPSTGELFF. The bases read TGTGCCTGGGACCGTGGCCCTAGCACCGGGGAGCTGTTTTTT.